The 19 T cell receptor beta chains below all came from one sample that was sequenced in a study of neoadjuvant anti-PD-1 for oral cavity cancer (dated by TCRdb to the early 2020s). Receptor amplification or capture employed the immunoSEQ multiplex PCR assay. As stored in TCRdb, this immuneACCESS dataset retains in-frame rearrangements with V and J assigned. A fraction of the clones does not appear; measured against another copy, unresolved V genes explain less than half of the discrepancy, and the remainder lacks a known reason. This sample comprises 9,500 to 15,000 clones, 60% to 75% of them detected only once. Roughly 2.7% of the sample is taken by the ten largest. According to the study, the label for this sample's time point signals: after neoadjuvant nivolumab, at surgical resection. The specimen was PBMCs, collected after nivolumab (anti-PD-1) treatment. The receptors originated from a person between 40 and 80 years old with oral cavity squamous cell carcinoma.

The rearrangement links TRBV5-4 to TRBJ2-5; TRBD2 might be the D (7 bases). Germline V gene data show CDR1 as SGHNT and CDR2 as YYREEE (reference sequence). V dropped 4 bases and J dropped 4 bases, with 14 bases sitting between them. The CDR3 contains 14 residues. The CDR3 DNA reads as TGTGCCAGCAGCCCCCGGGGGGCAGGAGAGACCCAGTACTTC. This sequence encodes CASSPRGAGETQYF.

In this sample, this clone turned up a few times. The CDR3 reads CASSTDSNEQFF. The CDR3 bases are TGTGCCAGCAGCACTGACAGCAATGAGCAGTTCTTC. V usage is TRBV7-9 and J usage is TRBJ2-1; a possible D gene is TRBD1 (5 bases). There are 12 residues in the CDR3. Germline assignment: CDR1 SEHNR and CDR2 FQNEAQ (reference sequence). Deletions cut 5 bases from V and 6 bases from J, with 8 bases between.

The V and J genes are TRBV6-5 and TRBJ2-7; D call uncertain. The CDR3 extends over 13 amino acids. The V end was cut by 7 bases, the J end by 6 bases, with 16 bases between. The germline V gene encodes CDR1 MNHEY and CDR2 SVGAGI. The CDR3 loop reads CASTNSPSVEQYF. In nucleotides, the CDR3 is TGTGCCAGCACCAATTCACCTTCCGTCGAGCAGTACTTC.

This clone was counted a few times. The genes are TRBV2 and TRBJ2-2; TRBD1 agrees at 7 bases. The CDR3 covers 16 residues. The V and J ends lost 7 bases and 0 bases, in that order; junction bases with no gene match: 8. Germline values: CDR1 SNHLY, CDR2 FYNNEI. The CDR3 sequence is CASTHRGPTNTGELFF. CDR3 coding DNA: TGTGCCAGCACCCACAGGGGCCCGACGAACACCGGGGAGCTGTTTTTT.

This clone has a handful of counts. The rearrangement links TRBV6-1 to TRBJ1-5, with D possibly matching TRBD1 (6 bases). The germline V gene encodes CDR1 MNHNS and CDR2 SASEGT. Between the trimmed V and J ends, which lost 8 bases and 4 bases, there was a span of 18 bases. The CDR3 contains 15 residues. CDR3 amino acids: CASVGQTGINQPQHF. CDR3 coding DNA: TGTGCCAGCGTAGGCCAGACAGGAATTAATCAGCCCCAGCATTTT.

The genes are TRBV7-2 and TRBJ2-3; the D is unclear. The CDR3 consists of 13 residues. CDR1 is SGHTA and CDR2 is FQGNSA in the germline V gene. V lost 3 bases, J lost 0 bases, and 4 bases lay in between. In DNA form, the CDR3 reads TGTGCCAGCAGCTTCTATAGCACAGATACGCAGTATTTT. Translated, it gives CASSFYSTDTQYF. The full variable domain, its missing parts supplied by reference TRBV7-2 and TRBJ2-3, is GAGVSQSPSNKVTEKGKDVELRCDPISGHTALYWYRQSLGQGLEFLIYFQGNSAPDKSGLPSDRFSAERTGGSVSTLTIQRTQQEDSAVYLCASSFYSTDTQYFGPGTRLTVL.

V usage is TRBV9 and J usage is TRBJ1-4, with a possible D match to TRBD1 (5 bases). The germline V gene encodes CDR1 SGDLS and CDR2 YYNGEE. The CDR3 extends over 16 amino acids. The V end lost 2 bases, the J end lost 7 bases, and 18 bases lay between the germline ends. DNA of the CDR3: TGTGCCAGCAGCGTGGCCTCCGGGACGGTCGCTGAAAAACTGTTTTTT. Residues: CASSVASGTVAEKLFF.

The chain joins TRBV7-3 to TRBJ2-7; D is unclear. Germline values: CDR1 SGHTA, CDR2 FQGTGA. V was pared by 4 bases and J by 3 bases, with 13 bases between. This CDR3 has 14 residues. The DNA of the CDR3 is TGTGCCAGCAGCTCATCCCCCAGTAGCTACGAGCAGTACTTC. It codes for CASSSSPSSYEQYF.

The J gene is TRBJ2-5, the V gene TRBV7-7; D may be TRBD2 (5 bases). The CDR3 is 14 amino acids. Germline loops: CDR1 SSHAT, CDR2 FNYEAQ (reference sequence). The V end was cut by 1 base, the J end by 5 bases, with 11 bases between. The CDR3 reads CASSLDPGGETQYF. For the CDR3, the DNA is TGTGCCAGCAGCTTAGATCCAGGCGGGGAGACCCAGTACTTC.

The gene calls are TRBV2 and TRBJ2-7; D call uncertain. CDR1 is SNHLY, CDR2 FYNNEI, per germline. V was shortened by 6 bases and J by 3 bases, with 12 bases between the two germline ends. This CDR3 comprises 13 residues. The DNA for the CDR3 is TGTGCCAGCAGCCCTATAAGGGTCTACGAGCAGTACTTC. This gives the protein CASSPIRVYEQYF.

The J gene is TRBJ2-7, the V gene TRBV13, with D possibly being TRBD2 (5 bases). Germline CDR1 and CDR2: PRHDT and FYEKMQ (reference sequence). V lost 5 bases and J lost 2, with 16 bases in between. There are 15 residues in the CDR3. The CDR3 DNA reads as TGTGCCAGCAGCCGGGATCCCGGGCCTACCTACGAGCAGTACTTC. Its protein is CASSRDPGPTYEQYF.

The V gene is TRBV15, the J gene TRBJ2-3; 7 nucleotides align to TRBD2. J gave up 1 base and V 0 bases, and 10 bases lay outside the gene matches. Germline V gene lookup returns CDR1 LNHNV and CDR2 YYDKDF (reference sequence). There are 18 residues in the CDR3. CDR3 residues: CATSRDPANSGGTDTQYF. The CDR3 nucleotides read TGTGCCACCAGCAGAGATCCGGCGAACAGCGGGGGCACAGATACGCAGTATTTT.

This chain connects TRBV30 to TRBJ1-2, with 7 nucleotides matching TRBD1. CDR1 GTSNPN and CDR2 SVGIG come from the germline V gene (reference sequence). V lost 5 bases and J lost 4; bases outside the gene matches: 10. The CDR3 is 14 residues long. This chain's CDR3 is CAWFDRALSYGYTF. In DNA form, the CDR3 reads TGTGCCTGGTTCGACAGGGCGCTGAGCTATGGCTACACCTTC.

This clone was counted only a few times. The CDR3 reads CASKKGQLGRPQHF. In DNA, the CDR3 is TGTGCCAGTAAAAAGGGTCAGCTGGGGCGGCCCCAGCATTTT. The chain links TRBV19 to TRBJ1-5; D possibly corresponds to TRBD1 (5 bases). Germline values: CDR1 LNHDA, CDR2 SQIVND (reference sequence). The ends were cut back, 7 bases at V and 9 bases at J, with 19 bases in the middle. The CDR3 is 14 amino acids.

The CDR3 coding sequence is TGTGCCAGCAGCTTGGAACTGTACTCCTACAATGAGCAGTTCTTC. It codes for CASSLELYSYNEQFF. The chain carries TRBV5-4 and TRBJ2-1; D uncertain. This CDR3 region has 15 residues. The germline V gene encodes CDR1 SGHNT and CDR2 YYREEE (reference sequence). V lost 0 bases to trimming and J lost 0 bases, with 7 bases between them.

V is TRBV25-1 and J is TRBJ2-3; possibly TRBD1 for D (6 bases). The CDR3 runs 14 residues. V lost 6 bases to trimming and J lost 1 base, with 11 bases between them. From germline, CDR1 is MGHDK and CDR2 SYGVNS. The CDR3 region has the DNA TGTGCCAGCAGCCCTTCAGGGGGCACAGATACGCAGTATTTT. Translated: CASSPSGGTDTQYF.

The chain employs TRBV28 and TRBJ1-2, with D possibly TRBD1 on 6 matching bases. CDR3 size: 15 residues. Per the germline V gene, CDR1 is MDHEN and CDR2 is SYDVKM. V dropped 4 bases and J dropped 4 bases, with 16 bases sitting between them. The CDR3 protein is CASSWGLGMGYGYTF. As DNA, the CDR3 is TGTGCCAGCAGTTGGGGGCTGGGGATGGGCTATGGCTACACCTTC.

The chain carries TRBV19 and TRBJ2-3; D not certain. The CDR3 has 14 amino acids. Trimming took off 7 bases at V and 2 bases at J, with 13 bases between the two ends. Germline assignment: CDR1 LNHDA and CDR2 SQIVND (reference sequence). Here the CDR3 DNA reads TGTGCCAGTAATTTCCCCGGTGTCACAGATACGCAGTATTTT. It specifies CASNFPGVTDTQYF.

The chain couples TRBV6-1 to TRBJ2-1; D ambiguous. Germline CDR1 is MNHNS and CDR2 is SASEGT. The CDR3 has 13 residues. The CDR3 DNA reads as TGTGCTTGCTGGGCCATTTTTTACAATGAGCAGTTCTTC. Protein product: CACWAIFYNEQFF.